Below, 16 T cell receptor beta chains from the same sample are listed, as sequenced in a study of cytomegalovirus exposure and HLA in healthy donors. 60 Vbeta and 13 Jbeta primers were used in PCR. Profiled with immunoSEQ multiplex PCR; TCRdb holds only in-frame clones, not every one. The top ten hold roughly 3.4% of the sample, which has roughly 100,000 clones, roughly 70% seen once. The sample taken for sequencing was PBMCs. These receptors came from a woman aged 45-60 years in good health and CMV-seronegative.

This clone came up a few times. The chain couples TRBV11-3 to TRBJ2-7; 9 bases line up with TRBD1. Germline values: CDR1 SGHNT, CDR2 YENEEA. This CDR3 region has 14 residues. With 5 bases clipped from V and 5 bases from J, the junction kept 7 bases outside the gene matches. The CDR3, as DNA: TGTGCCAGCAGCCCCGGGACAGGGATTCACGAGCAGTACTTC. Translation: CASSPGTGIHEQYF.

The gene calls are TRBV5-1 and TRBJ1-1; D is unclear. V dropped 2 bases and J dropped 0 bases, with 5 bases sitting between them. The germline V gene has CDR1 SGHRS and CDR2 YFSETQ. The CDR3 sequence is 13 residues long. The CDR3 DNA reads TGCGCCAGCAGCTTCCGTATGAACACTGAAGCTTTCTTT. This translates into CASSFRMNTEAFF.

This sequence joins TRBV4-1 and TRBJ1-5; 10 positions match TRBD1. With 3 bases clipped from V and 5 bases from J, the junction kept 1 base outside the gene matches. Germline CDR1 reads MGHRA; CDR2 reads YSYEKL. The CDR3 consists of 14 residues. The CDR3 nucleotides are TGCGCCAGCAGCCACGGGACAGGGGATCAGCCCCAGCATTTT. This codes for CASSHGTGDQPQHF.

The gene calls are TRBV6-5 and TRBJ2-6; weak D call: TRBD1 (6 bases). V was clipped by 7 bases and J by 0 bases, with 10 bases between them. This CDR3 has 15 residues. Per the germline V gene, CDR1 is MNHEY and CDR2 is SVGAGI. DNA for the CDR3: TGTGCCAGCACGAGGGGGAACTCTGGGGCCAACGTCCTGACTTTC. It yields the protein CASTRGNSGANVLTF.

This chain's CDR3 is CASSLGGSGSGANVLTF. The CDR3 DNA sequence: TGTGCCAGCAGCTTAGGGGGTAGCGGCTCTGGGGCCAACGTCCTGACTTTC. V gene TRBV7-6 combines with J gene TRBJ2-6; D may be TRBD2 (6 bases). Trimming removed 1 base from V and 0 bases from J, with 10 bases in between. Per the germline V gene, CDR1 is SGHVS and CDR2 is FNYEAQ. The CDR3 spans 17 residues. The variable domain in full, with the rest retrieved from reference TRBV7-6 and TRBJ2-6, is GAGVSQSPRYKVTKRGQDVALRCDPISGHVSLYWYRQALGQGPEFLTYFNYEAQQDKSGLPNDRFSAERPEGSISTLTIQRTEQRDSAMYRCASSLGGSGSGANVLTFGAGSRLTVL.

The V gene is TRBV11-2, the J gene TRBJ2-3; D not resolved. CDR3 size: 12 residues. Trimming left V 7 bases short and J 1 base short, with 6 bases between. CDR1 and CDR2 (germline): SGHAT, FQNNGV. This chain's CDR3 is CASTPGTDTQYF. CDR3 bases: TGTGCCAGCACCCCAGGCACAGATACGCAGTATTTT.

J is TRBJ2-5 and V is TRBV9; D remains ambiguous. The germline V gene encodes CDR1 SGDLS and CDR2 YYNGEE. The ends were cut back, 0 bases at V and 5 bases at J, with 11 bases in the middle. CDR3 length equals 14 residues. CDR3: CASSVGRHPETQYF. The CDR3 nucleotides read TGTGCCAGCAGCGTAGGGCGGCATCCGGAGACCCAGTACTTC. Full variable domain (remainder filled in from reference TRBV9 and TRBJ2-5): DSGVTQTPKHLITATGQRVTLRCSPRSGDLSVYWYQQSLDQGLQFLIQYYNGEERAKGNILERFSAQQFPDLHSELNLSSLELGDSALYFCASSVGRHPETQYFGPGTRLLVL.

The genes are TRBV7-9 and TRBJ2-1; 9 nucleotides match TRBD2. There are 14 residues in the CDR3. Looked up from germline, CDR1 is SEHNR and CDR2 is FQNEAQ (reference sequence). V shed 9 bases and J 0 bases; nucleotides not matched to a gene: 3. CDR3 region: CASNSGGSYNEQFF. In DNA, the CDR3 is TGTGCCAGTAATAGCGGGGGCTCCTACAATGAGCAGTTCTTC.

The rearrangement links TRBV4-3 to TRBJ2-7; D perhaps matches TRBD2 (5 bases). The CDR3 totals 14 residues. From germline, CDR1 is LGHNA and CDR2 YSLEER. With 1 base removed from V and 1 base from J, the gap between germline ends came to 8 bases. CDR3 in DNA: TGCGCCAGCAGCCAAGCCCGGGGTTCCTACGAGCAGTACTTC. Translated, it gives CASSQARGSYEQYF.

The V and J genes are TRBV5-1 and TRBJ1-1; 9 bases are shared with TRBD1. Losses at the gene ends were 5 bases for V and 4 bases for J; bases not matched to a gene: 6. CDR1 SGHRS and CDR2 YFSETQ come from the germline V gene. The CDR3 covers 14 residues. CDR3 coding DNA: TGCGCCAGCAGGCTACAGGGGGCTTTCACTGAAGCTTTCTTT. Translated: CASRLQGAFTEAFF.

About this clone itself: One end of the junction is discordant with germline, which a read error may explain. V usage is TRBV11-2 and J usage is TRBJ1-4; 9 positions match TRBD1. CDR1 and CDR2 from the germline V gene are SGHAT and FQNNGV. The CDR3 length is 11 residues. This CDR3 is CASSPGTGLIF. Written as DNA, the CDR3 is TGTGCCAGCAGCCCAGGGACAGGGTTGATTTTT. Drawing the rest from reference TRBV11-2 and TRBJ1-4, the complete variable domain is EAGVAQSPRYKIIEKRQSVAFWCNPISGHATLYWYQQILGQGPKLLIQFQNNGVVDDSQLPKDRFSAERLKGVDSTLKIQPAKLEDSAVYLCASSPGTGLIFGSGTQLSVL.

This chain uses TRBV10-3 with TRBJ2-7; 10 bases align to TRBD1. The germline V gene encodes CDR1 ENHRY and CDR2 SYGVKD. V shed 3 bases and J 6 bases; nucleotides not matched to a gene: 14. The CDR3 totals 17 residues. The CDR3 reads CAISDIISGQGIREQYF. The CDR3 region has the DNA TGTGCCATCAGTGACATCATTTCGGGACAGGGGATACGCGAGCAGTACTTC.

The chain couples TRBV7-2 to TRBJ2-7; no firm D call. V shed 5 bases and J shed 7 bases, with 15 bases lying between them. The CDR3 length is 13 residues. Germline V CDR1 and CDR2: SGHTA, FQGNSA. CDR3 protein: CASSPGVAREQYF. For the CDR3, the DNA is TGTGCCAGCAGCCCCGGAGTGGCGAGGGAGCAGTACTTC.

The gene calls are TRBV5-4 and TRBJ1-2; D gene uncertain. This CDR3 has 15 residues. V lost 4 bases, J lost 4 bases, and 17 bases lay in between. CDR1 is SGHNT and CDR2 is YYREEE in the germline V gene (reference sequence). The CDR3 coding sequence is TGTGCCAGCAGCCCAGAGGGCAGTCTTGTCTATGGCTACACCTTC. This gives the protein CASSPEGSLVYGYTF.

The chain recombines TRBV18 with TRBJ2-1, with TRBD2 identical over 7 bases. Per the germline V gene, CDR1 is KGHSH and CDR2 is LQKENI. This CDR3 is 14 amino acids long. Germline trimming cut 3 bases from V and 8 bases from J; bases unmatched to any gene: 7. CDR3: CASSPPGGADEQFF. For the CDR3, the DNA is TGTGCCAGCTCACCGCCGGGAGGTGCCGATGAGCAGTTCTTC.

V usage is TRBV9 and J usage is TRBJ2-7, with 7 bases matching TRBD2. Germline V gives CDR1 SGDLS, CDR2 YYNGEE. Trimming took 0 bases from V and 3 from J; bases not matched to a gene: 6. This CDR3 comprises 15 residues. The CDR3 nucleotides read TGTGCCAGCAGCGTAGGGGGTGGGGACTACTACGAGCAGTACTTC. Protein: CASSVGGGDYYEQYF.